This note documents a single T cell receptor beta chain sequence. The antigen remains undetermined. The data were produced by immunoSEQ multiplex PCR, yet TCRdb's version contains in-frame clones alone and is incomplete. Counted here are 90,000 to 120,000 clones, approximately 90% occurring once; the ten biggest clones make up about 1.2%. The data derive from a study of OX40 agonist ivuxolimab in advanced cancers. Study at large: Three patients, one with hepatocellular carcinoma and two with cutaneous melanoma, achieved partial responses.

General study findings and limits: Some nonresponders additionally presented with little normalized T-cell clonal expansion. Clones of CD4+ and CD8+ blood T cells grew by week 6 at doses of 0.1 to 3.0 mg/kg.

The CDR3 has 15 amino acids. Germline V gene lookup returns CDR1 MDHEN and CDR2 SYDVKM. V lost 1 base to trimming and J lost 10 bases, with 14 bases between them. Sampled blood was obtained at baseline, cycle 4 day 1, and cycle 7 day 1. This specimen was CD4+ or CD8+ T cells sorted from blood, taken in a trial of the OX40 agonist ivuxolimab. This sequence joins TRBV28 and TRBJ1-6, with D possibly matching TRBD1 (6 bases). The receptor was isolated from an adult with an advanced solid tumor such as melanoma, head and neck, liver or kidney cancer. In DNA form, the CDR3 reads TGTGCCAGCAGTTTATTAGGTCAGGGGCCGTCACCCCTCCACTTT. Translated, it gives CASSLLGQGPSPLHF.